The present entry profiles one T cell receptor (beta chain) with its context. Generated by immunoSEQ multiplex PCR, the TCRdb table keeps only in-frame clones and is missing some. The data contain more than 45,000 clones, roughly 94% of them seen just once; the ten biggest clones take up 2% to 2.5%. This sample was included in a study of cytomegalovirus exposure and HLA in healthy donors. Trimming stripped 0 bases from V and 2 bases from J, with 12 bases between. The CDR3 spans 16 residues. Germline V gene data show CDR1 as SGHRS and CDR2 as YFSETQ. This receptor was taken from a man younger than 35 in good health and CMV-seronegative. The genes are TRBV5-1 and TRBJ2-1; D unresolved. The sequenced sample was PBMCs. CDR3 nucleotides: TGCGCCAGCAGCTTGGCCCCTCGCGGCACCTACAATGAGCAGTTCTTC. Its protein product is CASSLAPRGTYNEQFF.